Described below is a single TCR beta chain sequence and its context. Its antigen is unidentified. These data belong to a study of response to subunit inactivated influenza vaccine. Study-level points and caveats: The study's authors posited that every seasonal influenza vaccination enlists few new T cells.

In TCRdb, the RT-PCR reads were re-called with MiXCR into one record per CDR3 protein. The table has around 480,000 distinct CDR3 sequences, approximately 17% seen once. Looked up from germline, CDR1 is DFQATT and CDR2 is SNEGSKA (reference sequence). V lost 3 bases, J lost 2 bases, and 10 bases lay in between. This CDR3 region has 13 residues. This clonotype was obtained from a man in his fifties or sixties who received an inactivated influenza vaccine. The starting material was CD4+ T cells sorted from PBMCs, obtained less than 25 months after vaccination. V is TRBV20-1 and J is TRBJ2-5; the D is unclear. This chain's CDR3 is CSASQDMQETQYF. Here the CDR3 DNA reads TGCAGTGCTAGCCAAGATATGCAAGAGACCCAGTACTTC.